This paragraph covers one T cell receptor beta chain sequence. Its antigen has not been determined. The input lacks base qualities; no much larger clone sits a single base away. This record belongs to a study of blood T cell repertoires in COVID-19 (dated by TCRdb to 2020 to 2022). For the wider study: The collaborator samples originated in the United States, Italy and Spain and spanned the acute and convalescent phases of COVID-19. The material from the prospective study consisted of cDNA or gDNA derived from T cells, B-cell-depleted T cells, or PBMCs. Subjects who had been exposed to COVID-19, were actively infected with it, or had recovered from it provided the deeply sampled blood TCRbeta repertoires that made up the dataset. The repertoires were released in a freely available public database meant as a resource for research on the immune response to SARS-CoV-2. Samples were obtained from the ongoing ImmuneRACE study (first 160 participants) and from over a thousand subjects provided by 6 global collaborators. A de-identified subject ID, COVID-19 status, age in years and sex were almost always included in the sample metadata. HLA class I and class II types, where available, came from metadata supplied by the sample provider rather than from assay-based typing.

TCRbeta CDR3 regions were amplified from genomic DNA using the immunoSEQ Assay, a bias-controlled multiplex PCR. In the authors' own workflow: The number of nucleated cells in each sample was estimated by amplification of reference gene primers within the assay. To quantify the absolute abundance of each unique TCRbeta CDR3 rearrangement, sequence reads were collapsed and filtered. For each sample, productive Simpson clonality was calculated as the square root of Simpson's diversity index across productive rearrangements. In its TCRdb copy, this immuneACCESS table keeps in-frame sequences only and misses some clones. Where compared with another copy, unresolved V genes explain less than half of these, and the others have no known cause. That table furnishes V, J and clone size, whereas the DNA furnished D and trimming. The sample includes 84,000 or so clones, with under 85% observed a single time. The ten largest clones add up to around 9.4% of the sample.

Including the terminal cysteine and phenylalanine, the CDR3 comprises 14 residues. Just CDR3 DNA is preserved here, 42 bases in frame from base 1. V sheds 3 bases and J sheds 0 bases, leaving 9 bases between their ends. Per the germline V gene, MDHEN is the CDR1 and SYDVKM is the CDR2. Collaborating institutions collected whole blood in K2EDTA tubes following their own protocols. For TCRbeta analysis, collaborators shipped samples in one of three forms: frozen whole blood, isolated PBMCs, or DNA extracted from either of those sample types. The research as a whole found: The quantity of clinical and demographic metadata differed by source and by participant and was supplied without curation.

The sequence is built from TRBV28 and TRBJ2-7; the D gene is unclear. Specimen: peripheral blood. The TCR originated in a human donor in a cohort sampled during active COVID-19. The sequence in DNA is TGTGCCAGCAGTTTGAGTGGTTACTCCTACGAGCAGTACTTC. This translates into CASSLSGYSYEQYF. Extended through the reference TRBV28 and TRBJ2-7 proteins, this CDR3 yields the full variable domain: DVKVTQSSRYLVKRTGEKVFLECVQDMDHENMFWYRQDPGLGLRLIYFSYDVKMKEKGDIPEGYSVSREKKERFSLILESASTNQTSMYLCASSLSGYSYEQYFGPGTRLTVT.